Sequencing of this TCR beta chain was carried out in a study of blood T cell repertoires in COVID-19. Whole-study context: The United States, Italy and Spain supplied acute and convalescent COVID-19 samples.

V shed 0 bases, J shed 1 base, and the junction held 0 bases outside the gene matches. The CDR3 is 15 residues long. Germline assignment: CDR1 SGHRS and CDR2 YFSETQ. In the authors' workflow: Estimation of nucleated cell counts was performed using reference gene primer amplification. Sequencing used immunoSEQ multiplex PCR; TCRdb keeps in-frame clones, though not all of them. The V and J calls and clone size are taken from that table; D and trimming were inferred from the DNA. Of 40,000 to 45,000 clones listed, 92% were seen once; the top ten hold 9.2%. The chain combines TRBV5-1 with TRBJ2-4; 8 nucleotides match TRBD1. The origin of this receptor is a man aged 45-65 years with active COVID-19. Material: peripheral blood. CDR3 nucleotide sequence: TGCGCCAGCAGCTTGGGGGACAGGGCCAAAAACATTCAGTACTTC. Its protein is CASSLGDRAKNIQYF.